This note documents a single T cell receptor (beta chain) sequence. Ten or more counts support this clonotype. Its recognized antigen is unknown. No per-base quality is available; no much larger clone lies one base away. The time point label on this specimen signifies: sample taken at primary tumor resection. Without any cell sorting, TCR sequencing was performed on whole RNA extracted either from tumor and nontumor lung tissue or from cryopreserved PBMC samples. Donors were over 60 patients with early-stage, untreated non-small cell lung cancer from the lung TRACERx cohort. A patient was chosen for TCR sequencing only when enough RNA was available from at least two tumor regions. The data belong to a study of spatial heterogeneity in lung cancer (dated by TCRdb to about 2019). Turning to the overall study: Beta-chain transcripts were consistently detected in greater numbers than alpha-chain transcripts, which likely reflects a higher abundance of beta-chain transcripts. Both alpha and beta chains were TCR-sequenced in around 230 tumor regions, around 64 matched nontumor lung samples and more than 50 PBMC samples obtained at surgery. TCR alpha and beta repertoires were quantitatively compared across multiple tumor regions, matched nontumor lung and blood in non-small cell lung cancer. In the raw uncorrected reads, each unique combination of TCR and UMI appeared more than ten times on average. Nonsynonymous mutation counts, determined by whole-exome sequencing of tumor tissue, were related to features of the TCR repertoire.

Library method: 5' RACE. The sequencer was a NextSeq 500. In the TCR library protocol, a unique molecular identifier was attached to each TCR cDNA molecule so that PCR and sequencing errors could be corrected. The original methods were these. TCR identification, UMI-based error correction and CDR3 extraction were all carried out with Decombinator tools. Expanded TCRs were defined as those above a frequency of 2 per 1,000, corresponding to the top 1% of the tumor frequency distribution. Rényi diversity was computed with the R vegan package after subsampling each repertoire 100 times to 5,000 TCRs. CDR3 similarity networks were built from amino acid triplet string-kernel similarity, with CDR3s being connected when pairwise similarity was above 0.82. TCRdb reprocessing: public reads trimmed at Q25 with fastp, clones called with MiXCR, in-frame beta chains kept. Rows with one shared CDR3 protein collapse into an entry with the most common genes and DNA. These V and J calls derive from TCRdb rather than the authors' analysis. The sample yields approximately 90,000 distinct CDR3 sequences; 7% to 9% were counted once. The biggest ten clones account for 6.9% of the sample.

The CDR3 spans 12 residues, from the cysteine through the phenylalanine. The DNA shown is the 36-base CDR3, in frame from base 1. CDR1 and CDR2, looked up from the germline V gene, are WSHSY and SAAADI. The germline ends are 22 bases apart after V is trimmed by 10 bases and J by 15 bases. The paper as a whole reports these results and caveats: Ubiquitous expanded tumor TCRs were detected in blood more often at tumor resection than at routine follow-up. Additional single-cell paired TCR alpha and beta sequencing was considered necessary to confirm, at a functional level, the hypothesis that regional TCRs recognize regional mutations.

The chain uses TRBV10-2 and TRBJ2-1, with TRBD2 perhaps the D gene, on 6 matching bases. The TCR was taken from a male donor with early-stage non-small cell lung cancer. Source: PBMCs, taken at surgery. The DNA reads as follows: TGCGCCACCAAAGAGGTTGCGGGGTATGTGTTCTTC. This yields the protein CATKEVAGYVFF.